A single sample is the source of the 27 T cell receptor beta chains below, sequenced in a study of blood T cell repertoires in COVID-19. The assay was immunoSEQ multiplex PCR, and TCRdb's table has in-frame clones only and misses some. The repertoire includes about 180,000 clones, approximately 81% of them detected once, and under 12% sits in the top ten. Sequencing was performed on peripheral blood. Every receptor here comes from a woman aged 80 or over with active or convalescent COVID-19.

With regard to this clone: This same CDR3 is encoded by further DNA sequences in the sample. This chain uses TRBV5-1 with TRBJ1-1; a weak D match, TRBD1 (6 bases). This CDR3 has 14 amino acids. The germline CDR1 and CDR2 sequences are SGHRS and YFSETQ. Trimming removed 2 bases at V and 0 bases at J, with 8 bases between. This CDR3 reads CASSLGTLNTEAFF. Written as DNA, the CDR3 is TGCGCCAGCAGCTTAGGGACACTGAACACTGAAGCTTTCTTT.

This clone was recorded only once. V and J are TRBV5-1 and TRBJ1-1, with no clear D. The CDR3 spans 12 residues. Germline loops: CDR1 SGHRS, CDR2 YFSETQ. V dropped 3 bases and J dropped 1 base, with 4 bases sitting between them. The CDR3 region has the DNA TGCGCCAGCAGCTCACAGAACACTGAAGCTTTCTTT. Residues: CASSSQNTEAFF.

J is TRBJ1-2 and V is TRBV2; D remains unclear. CDR1 is SNHLY, CDR2 FYNNEI, per germline. The germline V and J ends were trimmed by 3 bases and 8 bases, with 13 bases remaining between them. This CDR3 region has 13 residues. CDR3 sequence: CASSEVREDGYTF. In nucleotides, the CDR3 is TGTGCCAGCAGTGAGGTCCGGGAGGACGGCTACACCTTC.

The gene calls are TRBV7-2 and TRBJ2-7, with 11 bases that match TRBD2. CDR1 is SGHTA, CDR2 FQGNSA, per germline. V gave up 5 bases and J gave up 3 bases; unmatched junction bases: 15. This CDR3 region has 18 residues. In nucleotides, the CDR3 is TGTGCCAGCAGCCGGAGGACGACTAGCGGGATTGCGATCTACGAGCAGTACTTC. Translated, it gives CASSRRTTSGIAIYEQYF.

The rearrangement uses TRBV5-1 and TRBJ2-3; weak D call: TRBD2 (6 bases). V lost 0 bases and J lost 0, with 11 bases in between. This CDR3 comprises 16 residues. Germline assignment: CDR1 SGHRS and CDR2 YFSETQ. The CDR3 sequence is CASSLGPRGSTDTQYF. CDR3 nucleotide sequence: TGCGCCAGCAGCTTGGGTCCACGGGGGAGCACAGATACGCAGTATTTT.

This clone was seen only a few times. The chain recombines TRBV19 with TRBJ2-1; TRBD2 matches 11 bases. Germline V CDR1 and CDR2: LNHDA, SQIVND (reference sequence). Unmatched junction bases numbered 11, after V lost 5 bases and J lost 2 bases. The CDR3 has 18 residues. The CDR3 spells CASSHGTSGAGAYNEQFF. CDR3 nucleotide sequence: TGTGCCAGTAGTCACGGGACTAGCGGCGCGGGAGCCTACAATGAGCAGTTCTTC.

The rearrangement uses TRBV18 and TRBJ1-2; no clear D gene. V was shortened by 6 bases and J by 2 bases, with 10 bases between the two germline ends. This CDR3 contains 13 residues. The V gene's germline CDR1 is KGHSH and CDR2 LQKENI. CDR3 loop: CASSRDRNYGYTF. The CDR3 nucleotides read TGTGCCAGCTCTCGGGATCGAAACTATGGCTACACCTTC.

This clone was found once. The rearrangement links TRBV5-1 to TRBJ2-7, with a possible D match to TRBD2 (6 bases). The CDR3 runs 14 residues. V lost 1 base and J 4 bases, leaving 12 bases between the germline ends. Per germline, CDR1 SGHRS and CDR2 YFSETQ. CDR3 nucleotide sequence: TGCGCCAGCAGCTTGAAAACTAGCTATTACGAGCAGTACTTC. Translated: CASSLKTSYYEQYF. Drawing the rest from reference TRBV5-1 and TRBJ2-7, the complete variable domain is KAGVTQTPRYLIKTRGQQVTLSCSPISGHRSVSWYQQTPGQGLQFLFEYFSETQRNKGNFPGRFSGRQFSNSRSEMNVSTLELGDSALYLCASSLKTSYYEQYFGPGTRLTVT.

The chain recombines TRBV7-9 with TRBJ1-3, with unresolved D. The germline CDR1 and CDR2 sequences are SEHNR and FQNEAQ (reference sequence). The CDR3 sequence is 12 residues long. Deletions cut 5 bases from V and 6 bases from J, with 8 bases between. As DNA, the CDR3 is TGTGCCAGCAGCCAGTACGTAAACACCATATATTTT. It translates to CASSQYVNTIYF. Filled out from reference TRBV7-9 and TRBJ1-3, the complete variable domain reads DTGVSQNPRHKITKRGQNVTFRCDPISEHNRLYWYRQTLGQGPEFLTYFQNEAQLEKSRLLSDRFSAERPKGSFSTLEIQRTEQGDSAMYLCASSQYVNTIYFGEGSWLTVV.

The rearrangement joins TRBV15 to TRBJ2-1; no clear D. The V end was cut by 1 base, the J end by 4 bases, with 5 bases between. Germline V lookup: CDR1 LNHNV, CDR2 YYDKDF (reference sequence). The CDR3 loop spans 13 amino acids. For the CDR3, the DNA is TGTGCCACCAGCAGAGCCCGTTACAATGAGCAGTTCTTC. Translation: CATSRARYNEQFF.

This rearrangement joins TRBV9 to TRBJ1-3; 8 bases fit TRBD1. This CDR3 spans 15 amino acids. V dropped 3 bases and J dropped 4; count of bases not matched to a gene: 6. Germline assignment: CDR1 SGDLS and CDR2 YYNGEE. CDR3 DNA sequence: TGTGCCAGCAGCGAAACAGGGGGGGAAGGAAACACCATATATTTT. It specifies CASSETGGEGNTIYF.

This rearrangement joins TRBV29-1 to TRBJ2-2; D is undetermined. This CDR3 has 12 amino acids. Trimming stripped 4 bases from V and 3 bases from J, with 6 bases between. The germline CDR1 and CDR2 sequences are SQVTM and ANQGSEA. The CDR3 region has the DNA TGCAGCGTTGGAAGCTACACCGGGGAGCTGTTTTTT. Encoded protein: CSVGSYTGELFF.

V usage is TRBV3-1 (or the pseudogene TRBV3-2) and J usage is TRBJ1-2; no firm D call. Looked up from germline, CDR1 is LGHDT and CDR2 is YNNKEL (reference sequence). The CDR3 totals 13 residues. V shed 3 bases and J shed 4 bases, with 9 bases lying between them. As DNA, the CDR3 is TGTGCCAGCAGCCAGGGTCAGGTCTATGGCTACACCTTC. This codes for CASSQGQVYGYTF.

V and J are TRBV5-1 and TRBJ2-5, with TRBD1 matching over 9 bases. V gave up 0 bases and J gave up 6 bases; unmatched junction bases: 6. Germline CDR1 and CDR2: SGHRS and YFSETQ. The CDR3 sequence is 15 residues long. The CDR3, as DNA: TGCGCCAGCAGCTTGGTGGGGACAGGGTTCAAGACCCAGTACTTC. Its protein product is CASSLVGTGFKTQYF.

The chain couples TRBV5-1 to TRBJ1-1; D is uncertain. CDR1 is SGHRS and CDR2 is YFSETQ in the germline V gene. V was pared by 0 bases and J by 0 bases, with 6 bases between. The CDR3 extends over 14 amino acids. CDR3 sequence: CASSLGGMNTEAFF. Written as DNA, the CDR3 is TGCGCCAGCAGCTTGGGAGGGATGAACACTGAAGCTTTCTTT.

The chain carries TRBV5-5 and TRBJ1-1; D is perhaps TRBD1 (6 bases). CDR1 and CDR2 from the germline V gene are SGHKS and YYEKEE (reference sequence). CDR3 length: 15 residues. V lost 4 bases and J lost 0, with 13 bases in between. The CDR3 sequence is CASSLGHTMNTEAFF. CDR3 DNA sequence: TGTGCCAGCAGCCTGGGACATACAATGAACACTGAAGCTTTCTTT.

The chain combines TRBV19 with TRBJ2-1, with 10 bases identical to TRBD2. V lost 5 bases, J lost 7 bases, and 5 bases stayed unmatched. The CDR3 runs to 14 residues. Germline V lookup: CDR1 LNHDA, CDR2 SQIVND (reference sequence). The CDR3: CASSLGTSANEQFF. The CDR3 DNA sequence: TGTGCCAGTAGTCTAGGGACTAGCGCGAATGAGCAGTTCTTC.

The V call is TRBV28, the J call TRBJ1-1; 7 bases line up with TRBD1. Per germline, CDR1 MDHEN and CDR2 SYDVKM. Germline trimming cut 8 bases from V and 5 bases from J; bases unmatched to any gene: 5. CDR3 length: 12 amino acids. The CDR3 loop reads CASRDRDTEAFF. Here the CDR3 DNA reads TGTGCCAGCCGGGACAGAGATACTGAAGCTTTCTTT.

This chain connects TRBV7-8 to TRBJ1-2; no reliable D call. Trimming took off 1 base at V and 3 bases at J, with 9 bases between the two ends. CDR3 size: 14 residues. The germline gives CDR1 SGHVS, CDR2 FQNEAQ. This CDR3 reads CASSLDPEYYGYTF. In DNA, the CDR3 is TGTGCCAGCAGCTTAGATCCGGAGTACTATGGCTACACCTTC.

The rearrangement uses TRBV20-1 and TRBJ2-7; weak D call: TRBD2 (5 bases). V lost 2 bases, J lost 6 bases, and 8 bases lay in between. This CDR3 contains 11 residues. Germline lookup yields CDR1 DFQATT and CDR2 SNEGSKA (reference sequence). The CDR3 DNA follows: TGCAGTGCTAGACTGGAGGCCGAGCAGTACTTC. This sequence encodes CSARLEAEQYF.

This clone appeared a single time. This chain connects TRBV7-2 to TRBJ2-7; 8 bases are a match to TRBD2. Trimming at V came to 6 bases and at J to 2 bases, leaving 9 bases not matched to a gene. The CDR3 length is 15 residues. Germline CDR1 is SGHTA and CDR2 is FQGNSA. The CDR3 DNA reads as TGTGCCAGCAGTCATACCGGGACTAGAACCTACGAGCAGTACTTC. Protein product: CASSHTGTRTYEQYF.

The rearrangement joins TRBV24-1 to TRBJ2-1; 8 nucleotides agree with TRBD1. CDR3 length equals 16 residues. V trimming: 0 bases; J trimming: 9 bases; junction bases outside the gene matches: 9. Germline values: CDR1 KGHDR, CDR2 SFDVKD. CDR3 residues: CATSDLGRGQVGEQFF. The DNA for the CDR3 is TGTGCCACCAGTGATTTGGGCAGGGGGCAGGTCGGTGAGCAGTTCTTC.

This sequence joins TRBV19 and TRBJ1-5; D perhaps matches TRBD1 (6 bases). The V and J ends lost 3 bases and 2 bases respectively, with 14 bases between them. Germline CDR1 is LNHDA and CDR2 is SQIVND (reference sequence). This CDR3 region has 16 residues. The CDR3 here is CASSINAGVGNQPQHF. The DNA for the CDR3 is TGTGCCAGTAGTATCAACGCAGGGGTAGGCAATCAGCCCCAGCATTTT.

The rearrangement uses TRBV5-4 and TRBJ2-5, with D possibly being TRBD1 (5 bases). The CDR3 extends over 15 amino acids. CDR1 SGHNT and CDR2 YYREEE come from the germline V gene (reference sequence). V shed 4 bases and J shed 2 bases, with 15 bases lying between them. CDR3: CASSSKQETQETQYF. CDR3 coding DNA: TGTGCCAGCAGCAGTAAACAGGAGACGCAAGAGACCCAGTACTTC.

This chain links TRBV6-5 with TRBJ1-1, with 7 nucleotides matching TRBD1. J lost 5 bases, V lost 8 bases, and 11 bases had no gene match. This CDR3 spans 14 amino acids. Germline V lookup: CDR1 MNHEY, CDR2 SVGAGI. The CDR3 region has the DNA TGTGCCAGCGCGGGCCGGGCAGGGGGGACTGAAGCTTTCTTT. Translated, it gives CASAGRAGGTEAFF.

This chain connects TRBV19 to TRBJ2-7; D is ambiguous. The CDR3 totals 15 residues. V lost 6 bases and J lost 11, with 26 bases in between. Germline-derived CDR1 and CDR2 are LNHDA and SQIVND (reference sequence). The CDR3 DNA sequence: TGTGCCAGTAGATCCCTGGGCAGCCCTGTGTCAGGAAAGTACTTC. This gives the protein CASRSLGSPVSGKYF.

The chain is built from TRBV24-1 and TRBJ2-7, with TRBD1 matching 10 bases. Losses at the gene ends were 1 base for V and 2 bases for J; bases not matched to a gene: 7. Germline loops: CDR1 KGHDR, CDR2 SFDVKD. This CDR3 comprises 17 residues. CDR3 nucleotides: TGTGCCACCAGTGATTTCGCCAAGGGACAGGGGACCTACGAGCAGTACTTC. Translation: CATSDFAKGQGTYEQYF.